The clone carrying this TCR beta chain was observed at least ten times. Its antigen is not known. The data stem from a study of T-cell reconstitution after alpha-beta-depleted transplantation in children. Points from the study as a whole: Expanded graft clones numbering several hundred reportedly gave rise to alpha-beta T cells about two months after transplant. When one year had passed after transplant, most T-cell counts and diversity came from newly produced T cells.

Construction of the TCRbeta library involved unique molecular identifiers. A single record per CDR3 protein comes from TCRdb applying MiXCR to the PCR reads. The data show approximately 190,000 distinct CDR3 sequences, with just under 6.5% seen just once and about 4.3% held by the top ten. V dropped 0 bases and J dropped 2 bases, with 11 bases sitting between them. The CDR3 consists of 15 residues. Germline CDR1 reads SGHAT; CDR2 reads FQNNGV. The sample in question was PBMCs, obtained before TCRalphabeta/CD19-depleted stem cell transplant. The sequence came from a girl in the first two years of life with combined immunodeficiency, due to receive a stem cell transplant. The chain combines TRBV11-2 with TRBJ2-7, with D possibly being TRBD2 (6 bases). The CDR3 DNA follows: TGTGCCAGCAGCTTAGATCTCCGGGGGACCTACGAGCAGTACTTC. Translating it yields CASSLDLRGTYEQYF.